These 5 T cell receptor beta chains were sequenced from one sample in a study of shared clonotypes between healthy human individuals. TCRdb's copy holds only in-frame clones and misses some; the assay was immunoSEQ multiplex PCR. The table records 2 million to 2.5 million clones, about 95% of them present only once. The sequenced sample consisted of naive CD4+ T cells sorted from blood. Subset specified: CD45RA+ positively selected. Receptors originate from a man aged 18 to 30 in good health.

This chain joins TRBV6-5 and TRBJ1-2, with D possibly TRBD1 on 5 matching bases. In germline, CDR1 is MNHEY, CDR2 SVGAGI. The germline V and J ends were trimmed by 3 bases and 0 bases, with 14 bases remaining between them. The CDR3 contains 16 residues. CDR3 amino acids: CASSYGGTPPNYGYTF. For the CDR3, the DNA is TGTGCCAGCAGTTATGGGGGGACTCCACCTAACTATGGCTACACCTTC.

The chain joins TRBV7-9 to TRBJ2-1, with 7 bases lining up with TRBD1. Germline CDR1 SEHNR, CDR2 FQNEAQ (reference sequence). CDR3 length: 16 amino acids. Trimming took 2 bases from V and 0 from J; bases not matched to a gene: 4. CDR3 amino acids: CASSLLGGSSYNEQFF. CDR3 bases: TGTGCCAGCAGCTTATTAGGGGGCAGCTCCTACAATGAGCAGTTCTTC.

The CDR3 sequence is CASSRDRQAGEAFF. The CDR3 bases are TGTGCCAGCAGCCGGGACCGACAGGCAGGGGAAGCTTTCTTT. The genes are TRBV4-2 and TRBJ1-1, with TRBD1 as a possible D gene (6 bases). Per the germline V gene, CDR1 is LGHNA and CDR2 is YNFKEQ. V was shortened by 4 bases and J by 8 bases, with 17 bases between the two germline ends. CDR3 length: 14 amino acids.

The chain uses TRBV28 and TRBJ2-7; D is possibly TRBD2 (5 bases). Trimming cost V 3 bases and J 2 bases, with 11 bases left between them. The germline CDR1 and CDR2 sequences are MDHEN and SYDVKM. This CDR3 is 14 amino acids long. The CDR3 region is CASSLPQTTYEQYF. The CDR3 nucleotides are TGTGCCAGCAGTTTGCCGCAGACTACCTACGAGCAGTACTTC.

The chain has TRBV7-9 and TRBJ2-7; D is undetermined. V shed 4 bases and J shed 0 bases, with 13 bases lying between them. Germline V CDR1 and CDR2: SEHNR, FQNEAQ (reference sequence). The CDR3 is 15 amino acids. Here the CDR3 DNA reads TGTGCCAGCAGCTCACGGCAGGACGGCTCCTACGAGCAGTACTTC. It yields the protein CASSSRQDGSYEQYF.